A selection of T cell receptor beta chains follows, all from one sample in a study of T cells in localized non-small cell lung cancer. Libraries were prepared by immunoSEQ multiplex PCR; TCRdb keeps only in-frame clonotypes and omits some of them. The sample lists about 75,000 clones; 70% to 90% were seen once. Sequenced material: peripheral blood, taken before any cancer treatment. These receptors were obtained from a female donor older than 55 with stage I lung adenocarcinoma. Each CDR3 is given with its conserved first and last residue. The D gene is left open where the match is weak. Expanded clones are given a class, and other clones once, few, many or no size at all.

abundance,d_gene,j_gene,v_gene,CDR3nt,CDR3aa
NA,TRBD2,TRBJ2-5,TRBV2,TGTGCCAGCCTCCCCGCGGGGGGAGAGACCCAGTACTTC,CASLPAGGETQYF
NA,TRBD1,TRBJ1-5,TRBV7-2,TGTGCCAGCAGCTCACGACAGGGAGATCAGCCCCAGCATTTT,CASSSRQGDQPQHF
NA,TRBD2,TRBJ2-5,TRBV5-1,TGCGCCAGCAGCTCGCCAGGACTAGCGGTTCAAGAGACCCAGTACTTC,CASSSPGLAVQETQYF
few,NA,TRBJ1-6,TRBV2,TGTGCCAGCAGTGAAGTTAGTGGGAATTCACCCCTCCACTTT,CASSEVSGNSPLHF
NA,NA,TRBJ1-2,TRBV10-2,TGCGCCAGCACCGCGGGGAACTATGGCTACACCTTC,CASTAGNYGYTF
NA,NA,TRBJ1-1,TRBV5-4,TGTGCCAGCAGCTTGGGCGGCACGGGGGAAGCTTTCTTT,CASSLGGTGEAFF
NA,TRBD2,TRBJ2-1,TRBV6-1,TGTGCCAGCAGTGGAAGCGGGAACTCCTACAATGAGCAGTTCTTC,CASSGSGNSYNEQFF
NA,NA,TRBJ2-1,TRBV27,TGTGCCAGCAGTTTCTATCATCCGGGGTCTGAGCAGTTCTTC,CASSFYHPGSEQFF
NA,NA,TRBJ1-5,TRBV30,TGTGCCTGGAGTACAGGTACGGAACAGCCCCAGCATTTT,CAWSTGTEQPQHF
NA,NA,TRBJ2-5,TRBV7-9,TGTGCCAGCAGCTTTCGACAGTTCCAAGAGACCCAGTACTTC,CASSFRQFQETQYF
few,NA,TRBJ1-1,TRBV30,TGTGCCTGGAGTTCACCGACACAAATGAACACTGAAGCTTTCTTT,CAWSSPTQMNTEAFF